Listed below are T cell receptor beta chains from one sample, sequenced in a study of T cell changes during pregnancy in multiple sclerosis. Method: immunoSEQ multiplex PCR; TCRdb's copy keeps in-frame clones and lacks some. Of 69,000 or so clones listed, almost 95% are singletons. This specimen consisted of peripheral blood, obtained before pregnancy. All receptors derive from a female donor with multiple sclerosis, enrolled in a pregnancy study. Both conserved end residues are part of each CDR3. Each record gives: CDR3 length, J gene, V gene, D gene, CDR3 DNA, CDR3 protein. A D gene is named only where the DNA matches it firmly.

>13|TRBJ1-2|TRBV4-3|.
TGCGCCAGCAGCCAGGATCGGGGGTATGGCTACACCTTC
CASSQDRGYGYTF
>12|TRBJ1-2|TRBV29-1|.
TGCAGCGTTGATTCCGGGAACTATGGCTACACCTTC
CSVDSGNYGYTF
>18|TRBJ2-7|TRBV7-2|.
TGTGCCAGCAGCAGCGCTGGGTCTAGAGGCTCTAGCTCCTACGAGCAGTACTTC
CASSSAGSRGSSSYEQYF
>15|TRBJ1-4|TRBV7-9|.
TGTGCCAGCAGCAGCACCGGGTCGAGGAGTGAAAAACTGTTTTTT
CASSSTGSRSEKLFF
>13|TRBJ1-1|TRBV18|TRBD1
TGTGCCAGCTCACACTACAGGGGCTTGGAAGCTTTCTTT
CASSHYRGLEAFF
>11|TRBJ2-1|TRBV11-1|.
TGTGCCAGCAGCTACAAAGCGGAGCAGTTCTTC
CASSYKAEQFF
>16|TRBJ1-5|TRBV18|TRBD1
TGTGCCAGCTCACCCGGACAGGGGGTGGTCAATCAGCCCCAGCATTTT
CASSPGQGVVNQPQHF
>15|TRBJ2-7|TRBV7-3|.
TGTGCCAGCAGCTTAATGGCGGGACAGTTATACGAGCAGTACTTC
CASSLMAGQLYEQYF
>14|TRBJ2-7|TRBV7-2|.
TGTGCCAGCAGCTTAGTCAGCGGCACCTACGAGCAGTACTTC
CASSLVSGTYEQYF
>15|TRBJ2-7|TRBV5-4|TRBD2
TGTGCCAGCAGCGAGACTAGCGCCAGCTCCTACGAGCAGTACTTC
CASSETSASSYEQYF
>15|TRBJ1-1|TRBV30|.
TGTGCCTGTAACCTCCTCGGACTCCTGAACACTGAAGCTTTCTTT
CACNLLGLLNTEAFF
>14|TRBJ1-1|TRBV13|TRBD1
TGTGCCAGCAGTCCAAGGGGGCGAGTCACTGAAGCTTTCTTT
CASSPRGRVTEAFF
>15|TRBJ1-1|TRBV7-2|TRBD1
TGTGCCAGCAGCGCCCCCGGGACAGGGAAAACTGAAGCTTTCTTT
CASSAPGTGKTEAFF
>14|TRBJ1-2|TRBV28|TRBD1
TGTGCCAGCAGTTCGACAGGGTACGGCTATGGCTACACCTTC
CASSSTGYGYGYTF
>17|TRBJ1-3|TRBV27|.
TGTGCCAGCAGTTTATCGTATGAGGCACCTGGCGGAAACACCATATATTTT
CASSLSYEAPGGNTIYF
>15|TRBJ1-3|TRBV29-1|.
TGCAGCGTTGAAGCGGAGAACATACCTGGAAACACCATATATTTT
CSVEAENIPGNTIYF
>14|TRBJ2-7|TRBV25-1|.
TGTGCCAGCAGTGAATATGCCGGGGGAAGGAGGCAGTACTTC
CASSEYAGGRRQYF
>14|TRBJ2-2|TRBV19|.
TGTGCCAGTAGTTTGCGGAGGAACACCGGGGAGCTGTTTTTT
CASSLRRNTGELFF
>15|TRBJ1-2|TRBV4-1|.
TGCGCCAGCAGCCAAGGGCCGACAGAGTTCTATGGCTACACCTTC
CASSQGPTEFYGYTF
>12|TRBJ1-5|TRBV19|TRBD1
TGTGCCAGTAACAGGGGAGGTCAGCCCCAGCATTTT
CASNRGGQPQHF
>13|TRBJ2-5|TRBV27|.
TGTGCCAGCAGTTTAGGCGGAAGAGAGACCCAGTACTTC
CASSLGGRETQYF
>13|TRBJ1-1|TRBV5-1|.
TGCGCCAGCAAGGCAGGGGAAAACACTGAAGCTTTCTTT
CASKAGENTEAFF
>16|TRBJ1-2|TRBV19|TRBD1
TGTGCCAGTAGTATAGGAGGACAGGGGGCTAACTATGGCTACACCTTC
CASSIGGQGANYGYTF
>12|TRBJ2-1|TRBV4-1|.
TGCGCCAGCAGCCAAGATCCAAATGAGCAGTTCTTC
CASSQDPNEQFF